The clone carrying this T cell receptor beta chain has just a few counts. The data are from a study of PD-1 blockade in classical Hodgkin lymphoma. Germline lookup yields CDR1 MGHRA and CDR2 YSYEKL. The CDR3 is made up of 15 amino acids. Trimming shortened V by 2 bases and J by 7 bases, and 17 bases separated the two germline ends. Time point of the sample: cycle 4 day 1 (C4D1), after six to seven weeks of nivolumab. Every one of the patients relapsed after autologous stem cell transplantation (brentuximab vedotin exposure was variable). The repertoire was sequenced with immunoSEQ multiplex PCR; TCRdb's copy has only in-frame clones and lacks some. The table includes 25,000 to 35,000 clones, roughly 76% detected once.

The J gene is TRBJ1-2, the V gene TRBV4-1; tentatively, D is TRBD1 (6 bases). This receptor was obtained from a human donor with classical Hodgkin lymphoma. The material sequenced was peripheral blood mononuclear cells (PBMCs), taken before the fourth cycle of nivolumab. CDR3 nucleotides: TGCGCCAGCAGCCAACCGATAACACAGGGTTCTGGCTACACCTTC. Translation: CASSQPITQGSGYTF.